This TCR beta chain was identified during a study of T cells in tuberculosis. Study in general: In South Africa, adults with active tuberculosis were compared with IGRA-negative and latently infected IGRA-positive adolescents. Within 7 days of starting treatment, or before, PBMC were stored.

CDR3 length equals 14 residues. Trimming removed 5 bases at V and 6 bases at J, with 17 bases between. Germline V lookup: CDR1 MNHNS, CDR2 SASEGT. Time point of the sample: new active TB diagnosis, blood taken before or within 7 days of starting treatment. Assay used: immunoSEQ multiplex PCR; TCRdb lists only in-frame clones, some missing. This sample yields tens of thousands of clones, of which roughly 87% are seen a single time; roughly 5.4% belongs to the top ten. Study-level findings and limits: Active tuberculosis patients had shorter CDR3-alpha; the beta difference was nonsignificant.

This clone appeared once. What it recognizes is unknown. The input for sequencing was PBMCs, taken at tuberculosis diagnosis. This chain uses TRBV6-1 with TRBJ2-7; possible D gene TRBD2, 7 bases. The clonotype originates from an adult with tuberculosis. CDR3 region: CASSNRGVTGEQYF. CDR3 DNA sequence: TGTGCCAGCAGTAATCGGGGGGTGACAGGCGAGCAGTACTTC.